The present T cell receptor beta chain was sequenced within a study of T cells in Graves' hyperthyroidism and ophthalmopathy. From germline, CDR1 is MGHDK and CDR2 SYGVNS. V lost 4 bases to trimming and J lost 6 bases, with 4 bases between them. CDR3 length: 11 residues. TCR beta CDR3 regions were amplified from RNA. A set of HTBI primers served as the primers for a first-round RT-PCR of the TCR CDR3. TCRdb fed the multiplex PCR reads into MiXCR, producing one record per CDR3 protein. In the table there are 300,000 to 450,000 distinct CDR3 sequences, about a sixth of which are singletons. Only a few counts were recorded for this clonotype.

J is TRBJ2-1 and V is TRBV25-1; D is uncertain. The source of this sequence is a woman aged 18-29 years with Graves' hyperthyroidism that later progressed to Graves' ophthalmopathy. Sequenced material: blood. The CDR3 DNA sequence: TGTGCCAGCAGTGTACTCAATGAGCAGTTCTTC. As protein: CASSVLNEQFF.